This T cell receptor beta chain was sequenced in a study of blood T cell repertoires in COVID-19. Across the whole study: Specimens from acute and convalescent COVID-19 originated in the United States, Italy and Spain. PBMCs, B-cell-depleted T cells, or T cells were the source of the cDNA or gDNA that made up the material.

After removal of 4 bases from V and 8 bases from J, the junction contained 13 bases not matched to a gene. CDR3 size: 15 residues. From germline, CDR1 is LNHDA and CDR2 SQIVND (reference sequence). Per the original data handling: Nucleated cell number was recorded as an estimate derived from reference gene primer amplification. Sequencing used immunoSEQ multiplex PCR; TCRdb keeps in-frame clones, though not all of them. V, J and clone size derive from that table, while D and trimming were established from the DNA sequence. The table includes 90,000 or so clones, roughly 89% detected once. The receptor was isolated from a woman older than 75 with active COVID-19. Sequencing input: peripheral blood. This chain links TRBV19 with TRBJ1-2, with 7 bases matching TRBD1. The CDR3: CASSTQQGSPGGYTF. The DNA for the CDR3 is TGTGCCAGTAGTACCCAACAGGGGTCCCCGGGAGGCTACACCTTC.